Below, 6 T cell receptor beta chains from the same sample are listed, as sequenced in a study of shared clonotypes between healthy human individuals. The table came from immunoSEQ multiplex PCR; TCRdb's copy has only in-frame clones and leaves some out. The profile shows some 1,600,000 clones, 95% to 99% of them singletons. The specimen was naive CD4+ T cells sorted from blood. Regarding subset: CD45RA+ positively selected. The receptors come from a man aged 25 to 45 in good health.

The V call is TRBV27, the J call TRBJ2-1; 7 positions agree with TRBD1. CDR1 and CDR2 (germline): MNHEY, SMNVEV (reference sequence). The CDR3 contains 17 residues. Trimming at V came to 2 bases and at J to 3 bases, leaving 10 bases not matched to a gene. The CDR3 DNA is TGTGCCAGCAGTTTACGCGTGACAGGGCAGTTCTACAATGAGCAGTTCTTC. This gives the protein CASSLRVTGQFYNEQFF.

The table lists this clone with a count of one. The V gene is TRBV5-4, the J gene TRBJ2-7, with D possibly TRBD1 on 6 matching bases. The germline V gene has CDR1 SGHNT and CDR2 YYREEE (reference sequence). V lost 4 bases and J 3 bases, leaving 17 bases between the germline ends. The length of the CDR3 is 15 residues. CDR3 amino acids: CASSHSAGQNYEQYF. CDR3 bases: TGTGCCAGCAGCCATAGCGCTGGACAGAACTACGAGCAGTACTTC.

This rearrangement joins TRBV5-1 to TRBJ2-7; TRBD1 matches 8 bases. CDR1 and CDR2 (germline): SGHRS, YFSETQ. The ends lost 3 bases at V and 4 bases at J; junction bases unmatched: 15. The CDR3 totals 17 residues. The CDR3 spells CASSSNFGQGALYEQYF. The CDR3 DNA reads TGCGCCAGCAGCTCAAATTTTGGGCAGGGGGCACTATACGAGCAGTACTTC.

The chain joins TRBV2 to TRBJ1-2; D may be TRBD1 (6 bases). Trimming pared 5 bases from V and 4 bases from J, leaving 11 bases between. The CDR3 has 13 amino acids. Per germline, CDR1 SNHLY and CDR2 FYNNEI. CDR3 protein: CASSSDSRYGYTF. The CDR3, as DNA: TGTGCCAGCAGTTCGGACAGTCGCTATGGCTACACCTTC.

The chain recombines TRBV13 with TRBJ2-3, with D tentatively TRBD1 or TRBD2 (7 bases each). From germline, CDR1 is PRHDT and CDR2 FYEKMQ (reference sequence). The CDR3 has 16 amino acids. Trimming took off 5 bases at V and 3 bases at J, with 18 bases between the two ends. CDR3 amino acids: CASSDQGGRRTDTQYF. CDR3 in DNA: TGTGCCAGCAGCGATCAGGGGGGGAGGAGGACAGATACGCAGTATTTT. The full variable domain, in which reference TRBV13 and TRBJ2-3 provide the parts outside the CDR3, is AAGVIQSPRHLIKEKRETATLKCYPIPRHDTVYWYQQGPGQDPQFLISFYEKMQSDKGSIPDRFSAQQFSDYHSELNMSSLELGDSALYFCASSDQGGRRTDTQYFGPGTRLTVL.

Notes on this clone: This CDR3 is also generated by other DNA sequences in the sample. V gene TRBV19 combines with J gene TRBJ2-3; D ambiguous. In germline, CDR1 is LNHDA, CDR2 SQIVND (reference sequence). This CDR3 is 12 amino acids long. V was clipped by 6 bases and J by 3 bases, with 7 bases between them. As DNA, the CDR3 is TGTGCCAGTAGCCTCTCAACAGATACGCAGTATTTT. Amino acid sequence: CASSLSTDTQYF.